This T cell receptor (beta chain) was captured by sequencing in a study of Ad26.COV2.S vaccination and SARS-CoV-2 variants. Across the whole study: Enrolled in COV1001, the donor was in the Ad26.COV2.S trial arm, which received the vaccine. Study findings and constraints: After vaccination, reports described spike-specific CD8+ and CD4+ T cell responses as showing substantial breadth. Ad26.COV2.S recipients had broader spike-specific TCRs (P = 0.0014).

Treatment meaning: some 20 received Ad26.COV2.S at low or high dose, single or two shots; roughly 5 received placebo; per-sample allocation not given. Specimens were obtained on day 63 following the first vaccine or placebo injection. Built on an Ad26 vector, the vaccine expressed Wuhan-strain SARS-CoV-2 spike. Germline trimming cut 5 bases from V and 2 bases from J; bases unmatched to any gene: 12. The length of the CDR3 is 16 residues. CDR1 MNHEY and CDR2 SVGEGT come from the germline V gene. Regarding this clone: The antigen is unknown.

Clones were read by immunoSEQ multiplex PCR, and TCRdb kept only the in-frame ones, dropping some. The sample yields over 200,000 clones, approximately 87% seen once. This clonotype was obtained from a person aged 18-60 years who received the Ad26.COV2.S COVID-19 vaccine or a placebo. This sample comprised peripheral blood, obtained in a trial of Ad26.COV2.S vaccine versus placebo. The chain carries TRBV6-2 or TRBV6-3 and TRBJ2-7; 7 bases match TRBD1. CDR3 nucleotides: TGTGCCAGCAGTGCTGTTGTTACAGGGGAACCCTACGAGCAGTACTTC. Translating gives CASSAVVTGEPYEQYF.